The 20 T cell receptor beta chains in this list originate from one sample, sequenced in a study of blood T cell repertoires in COVID-19. Produced via immunoSEQ multiplex PCR; TCRdb's table is partial and in-frame only. The profile shows around 190,000 clones, approximately 91% of them singletons. Sequenced: peripheral blood. The receptors were gathered from a man aged 45 to 65 with COVID-19, enrolled during active disease.

The V gene is TRBV25-1, the J gene TRBJ2-7; the D is unclear. The CDR3 is 12 residues long. The V gene lost 2 bases and the J gene lost 3 bases, with 5 bases spanning the gap. The germline V gene encodes CDR1 MGHDK and CDR2 SYGVNS. CDR3 region: CASSEGNYEQYF. CDR3 in DNA: TGTGCCAGCAGTGAAGGCAACTACGAGCAGTACTTC.

V usage is TRBV6-5 and J usage is TRBJ2-5; TRBD1 matches at 7 bases. With 6 bases clipped from V and 5 bases from J, the junction kept 6 bases outside the gene matches. This CDR3 comprises 13 residues. The V gene's germline CDR1 is MNHEY and CDR2 SVGAGI. In nucleotides, the CDR3 is TGTGCCAGCAGACAGGGGATGAGTGAGACCCAGTACTTC. Amino acid sequence: CASRQGMSETQYF.

The J gene is TRBJ2-7, the V gene TRBV5-1; no clear D gene. Germline assignment: CDR1 SGHRS and CDR2 YFSETQ. CDR3 length equals 14 residues. V was shortened by 2 bases and J by 2 bases, with 11 bases between the two germline ends. The CDR3 loop is CASSFGTETYEQYF. CDR3 sequence (DNA): TGCGCCAGCAGCTTCGGTACCGAAACCTACGAGCAGTACTTC.

The rearrangement uses TRBV14 and TRBJ1-1; D remains unclear. Per the germline V gene, CDR1 is SGHDN and CDR2 is FVKESK. V was shortened by 0 bases and J by 1 base, with 6 bases between the two germline ends. This CDR3 has 14 residues. In DNA, the CDR3 is TGTGCCAGCAGCCAAGATCCTCGGAACACTGAAGCTTTCTTT. Its translation is CASSQDPRNTEAFF.

This sequence joins TRBV28 and TRBJ2-7, with D uncertain. Germline CDR1 reads MDHEN; CDR2 reads SYDVKM. The V gene lost 7 bases and the J gene lost 0 bases, with 13 bases spanning the gap. The CDR3 length is 14 residues. CDR3 region: CASNRPGASYEQYF. CDR3 coding DNA: TGTGCCAGCAACCGTCCCGGTGCCTCCTACGAGCAGTACTTC.

The J gene is TRBJ2-3, the V gene TRBV9; 7 bases line up with TRBD1. V lost 3 bases and J lost 4; bases outside the gene matches: 5. Germline-derived CDR1 and CDR2 are SGDLS and YYNGEE. The CDR3 covers 14 residues. The CDR3 coding sequence is TGTGCCAGCAGCGAACAGGGGTCCGCAGATACGCAGTATTTT. Its protein is CASSEQGSADTQYF.

V usage is TRBV30 and J usage is TRBJ1-6, with TRBD1 matching over 7 bases. Germline CDR1 is GTSNPN and CDR2 is SVGIG (reference sequence). This CDR3 is 15 amino acids long. Germline trimming cut 5 bases from V and 7 bases from J; bases unmatched to any gene: 11. This chain's CDR3 is CAWDTKGQINSPLHF. DNA for the CDR3: TGTGCCTGGGATACAAAGGGACAGATAAATTCACCCCTCCACTTT.

The chain recombines TRBV10-3 with TRBJ2-5; 7 positions match TRBD2. V dropped 5 bases and J dropped 0; count of bases not matched to a gene: 6. This CDR3 has 15 residues. Germline assignment: CDR1 ENHRY and CDR2 SYGVKD. The CDR3 nucleotides are TGTGCCATCAGTAAGGGCGGGGGAGACCAAGAGACCCAGTACTTC. Amino acids: CAISKGGGDQETQYF.

This chain uses TRBV5-1 with TRBJ2-5, with 8 nucleotides matching TRBD1. V lost 1 base, J lost 5 bases, and 10 bases stayed unmatched. CDR3 length: 16 residues. From germline, CDR1 is SGHRS and CDR2 YFSETQ. CDR3 nucleotides: TGCGCCAGCAGCTTGATAGGCAGGGGGCGGTCGGAGACCCAGTACTTC. This gives the protein CASSLIGRGRSETQYF.

The chain carries TRBV27 and TRBJ2-2; no definite D call. The CDR3 totals 13 residues. V was shortened by 7 bases and J by 5 bases, with 11 bases between the two germline ends. Germline V gene lookup returns CDR1 MNHEY and CDR2 SMNVEV (reference sequence). The CDR3: CASTPTTTGELFF. The CDR3 coding sequence is TGTGCCAGCACCCCGACAACTACCGGGGAGCTGTTTTTT.

The CDR3 bases are TGTGCCAGCAGCCCCCCGGGGGGGCTTACAGATACGCAGTATTTT. Protein product: CASSPPGGLTDTQYF. V gene TRBV7-2 combines with J gene TRBJ2-3; 8 nucleotides align to TRBD2. The germline V gene has CDR1 SGHTA and CDR2 FQGNSA. V shed 5 bases, J shed 3 bases, and the junction held 7 bases outside the gene matches. The CDR3 covers 15 residues.

This clone was counted a few times. The chain is built from TRBV6-5 and TRBJ1-1; D call uncertain. Germline loops: CDR1 MNHEY, CDR2 SVGAGI. Trimming removed 5 bases from V and 1 base from J, with 8 bases in between. The CDR3 sequence is 13 residues long. The CDR3 loop reads CASSPMWNTEAFF. The CDR3, as DNA: TGTGCCAGCAGTCCAATGTGGAACACTGAAGCTTTCTTT.

This clone has only one observation. The V and J genes are TRBV7-9 and TRBJ2-2; TRBD1 aligns across 7 bases. This CDR3 contains 15 residues. Trimming removed 11 bases from V and 6 bases from J; junction bases left unmatched: 15. The germline CDR1 and CDR2 sequences are SEHNR and FQNEAQ (reference sequence). For the CDR3, the DNA is TGTGCCGGGGGACAAGGCAGAACAGGGGCCGGGGAGCTGTTTTTT. It yields the protein CAGGQGRTGAGELFF. The variable domain in full, completed from reference TRBV7-9 and TRBJ2-2, reads DTGVSQNPRHKITKRGQNVTFRCDPISEHNRLYWYRQTLGQGPEFLTYFQNEAQLEKSRLLSDRFSAERPKGSFSTLEIQRTEQGDSAMYLCAGGQGRTGAGELFFGEGSRLTVL.

This sequence joins TRBV15 and TRBJ2-6, with TRBD2 matching over 10 bases. The CDR3 consists of 19 residues. J lost 4 bases, V lost 1 base, and 10 bases had no gene match. Germline-derived CDR1 and CDR2 are LNHNV and YYDKDF (reference sequence). CDR3 in amino acids: CATSRGTLAGAGGANVLTF. Written as DNA, the CDR3 is TGTGCCACCAGCAGAGGCACCCTAGCGGGAGCTGGCGGGGCCAACGTCCTGACTTTC.

This clone was recorded a few times. The chain is built from TRBV19 and TRBJ1-5; D may be TRBD1 (5 bases). The V end lost 10 bases, the J end lost 2 bases, and 21 bases lay between the germline ends. The CDR3 runs to 16 residues. CDR1 is LNHDA and CDR2 is SQIVND in the germline V gene (reference sequence). The chain's CDR3 is CATLTTWGTRNQPQHF. DNA for the CDR3: TGTGCCACCCTCACGACCTGGGGGACTCGCAATCAGCCCCAGCATTTT. The variable domain in full, with the rest retrieved from reference TRBV19 and TRBJ1-5, is DGGITQSPKYLFRKEGQNVTLSCEQNLNHDAMYWYRQDPGQGLRLIYYSQIVNDFQKGDIAEGYSVSREKKESFPLTVTSAQKNPTAFYLCATLTTWGTRNQPQHFGDGTRLSIL.

The chain combines TRBV6-6 with TRBJ2-5, with 9 bases identical to TRBD1. V lost 1 base to trimming and J lost 4 bases; unmatched junction nucleotides: 4. The V gene's germline CDR1 is MNHNY and CDR2 SVGAGI (reference sequence). The CDR3 contains 15 residues. The CDR3 bases are TGTGCCAGCAGTTACTTCCGACAGGGGGGAGAGACCCAGTACTTC. Translation: CASSYFRQGGETQYF.

The rearrangement joins TRBV10-3 to TRBJ2-3; TRBD1 matches 7 bases. The CDR3 contains 14 residues. Looked up from germline, CDR1 is ENHRY and CDR2 is SYGVKD. The ends lost 4 bases at V and 3 bases at J; junction bases unmatched: 4. The CDR3 sequence: CAISATGATDTQYF. As DNA, the CDR3 is TGTGCCATCAGTGCTACAGGGGCGACAGATACGCAGTATTTT.

J is TRBJ1-6 and V is TRBV5-6; no firm D call. Germline values: CDR1 SGHDT, CDR2 YYEEEE. The ends were cut back, 0 bases at V and 9 bases at J, with 10 bases in the middle. The CDR3 length is 14 residues. This CDR3 is CASSLARGTSPLHF. The CDR3 DNA is TGTGCCAGCAGCTTGGCCCGGGGAACTTCACCCCTCCACTTT.

The chain has TRBV18 and TRBJ2-4; D may be TRBD2 (5 bases). The germline V and J ends were trimmed by 3 bases and 6 bases, with 12 bases remaining between them. Looked up from germline, CDR1 is KGHSH and CDR2 is LQKENI. The CDR3 totals 14 residues. CDR3: CASSPDSYPNIQYF. DNA of the CDR3: TGTGCCAGCTCACCGGACTCATACCCAAACATTCAGTACTTC.

The chain carries TRBV5-1 and TRBJ1-1; 7 nucleotides agree with TRBD1. CDR1 is SGHRS, CDR2 YFSETQ, per germline. There are 12 residues in the CDR3. V shed 3 bases, J shed 8 bases, and the junction held 4 bases outside the gene matches. CDR3 nucleotide sequence: TGCGCCAGCAGCTCGCAGACAGGGGAAGCTTTCTTT. Translating it yields CASSSQTGEAFF. Together with reference TRBV5-1 and TRBJ1-1, the CDR3 gives the full variable domain: KAGVTQTPRYLIKTRGQQVTLSCSPISGHRSVSWYQQTPGQGLQFLFEYFSETQRNKGNFPGRFSGRQFSNSRSEMNVSTLELGDSALYLCASSSQTGEAFFGQGTRLTVV.